This T cell receptor beta chain was documented in a study of blood T cells in healthy people across ages. Germline assignment: CDR1 MNHEY and CDR2 SMNVEV (reference sequence). The CDR3 is 14 residues long. The germline V and J ends were trimmed by 2 bases and 12 bases, with 17 bases remaining between them. Then a second PCR, running about 6 to 12 cycles, was carried out with a sample-barcoded 5' primer and a J-beta primer mix. TCRdb reprocessed the 5' RACE reads via MiXCR and lists one record per CDR3 protein. This repertoire shows around 990,000 distinct CDR3 sequences, around 27% found once; its top ten account for 0.65% to 0.75%. These data also featured in a second study, about T cells of mothers and their children.

The chain recombines TRBV27 with TRBJ2-1; TRBD1 is a possible D gene (6 bases). Sample: blood. This receptor was taken from a girl aged 2 to 9 in good health. CDR3 DNA sequence: TGTGCCAGCAGTTTAAACGATAAGGGGGATGTGCAGTTCTTC. Residues: CASSLNDKGDVQFF.